The 24 T cell receptor beta chains below were found in one sample sequenced in a study of blood T cell repertoires in COVID-19. Profiling relied on immunoSEQ multiplex PCR, and the TCRdb table lists in-frame clones only, not all of them. The sample holds about 200,000 clones, more than 75% seen once. Sequenced material: PBMCs or T cells enriched from blood (not recorded which). Receptors originate from a woman aged 50 to 60 with acute COVID-19.

The genes are TRBV7-6 and TRBJ2-1; D might be TRBD2 (6 bases). Germline V CDR1 and CDR2: SGHVS, FNYEAQ. Trimming removed 2 bases from V and 0 bases from J, with 8 bases in between. The CDR3 consists of 15 residues. The CDR3 region has the DNA TGTGCCAGCAGCTTAATAGCGGACTCCTACAATGAGCAGTTCTTC. The encoded protein is CASSLIADSYNEQFF. Combining the CDR3 with reference TRBV7-6 and TRBJ2-1 gives the whole variable domain GAGVSQSPRYKVTKRGQDVALRCDPISGHVSLYWYRQALGQGPEFLTYFNYEAQQDKSGLPNDRFSAERPEGSISTLTIQRTEQRDSAMYRCASSLIADSYNEQFFGPGTRLTVL.

The CDR3 loop is CAISDGVETQYF. CDR3 nucleotides: TGTGCCATATCAGATGGAGTAGAGACCCAGTACTTC. The chain employs TRBV10-3 and TRBJ2-5; D ambiguous. CDR1 is ENHRY, CDR2 SYGVKD, per germline. V dropped 9 bases and J dropped 4 bases, with 12 bases sitting between them. The CDR3 consists of 12 residues.

The chain uses TRBV18 and TRBJ1-1; TRBD1 aligns across 9 bases. Germline V gene data show CDR1 as KGHSH and CDR2 as LQKENI. Unmatched junction bases numbered 2, after V lost 1 base and J lost 5 bases. The CDR3 consists of 14 residues. CDR3: CASSPQDRGTEAFF. CDR3 DNA sequence: TGTGCCAGCTCACCACAGGACAGGGGTACTGAAGCTTTCTTT. The entire variable domain, with the rest obtained from reference TRBV18 and TRBJ1-1, is as follows: NAGVMQNPRHLVRRRGQEARLRCSPMKGHSHVYWYRQLPEEGLKFMVYLQKENIIDESGMPKERFSAEFPKEGPSILRIQQVVRGDSAAYFCASSPQDRGTEAFFGQGTRLTVV.

This clone was seen only once. The V and J genes are TRBV7-9 and TRBJ1-2, with D perhaps matching TRBD1 (6 bases). Trimming took off 4 bases at V and 7 bases at J, with 16 bases between the two ends. The CDR3 extends over 14 amino acids. From germline, CDR1 is SEHNR and CDR2 FQNEAQ (reference sequence). The CDR3, as DNA: TGTGCCAGCAGCTCTAGCACTTCAGGGGTTGGCTACACCTTC. Translation gives CASSSSTSGVGYTF.

The chain uses TRBV10-1 and TRBJ2-3; D is unclear. The CDR3 has 13 residues. V lost 6 bases, J lost 3 bases, and 10 bases lay in between. Germline V gene data show CDR1 as WNHNN and CDR2 as SYGVQD (reference sequence). This CDR3 is CASRADSTDTQYF. As DNA, the CDR3 is TGCGCCAGCAGGGCGGATTCGACAGATACGCAGTATTTT.

V is TRBV7-2 and J is TRBJ1-2; 8 bases are shared with TRBD1. V lost 2 bases, J lost 2 bases, and 10 bases stayed unmatched. The CDR3 is 17 amino acids. Per germline, CDR1 SGHTA and CDR2 FQGNSA. The chain's CDR3 is CASSLWTGSGGNYGYTF. Here the CDR3 DNA reads TGTGCCAGCAGCTTATGGACAGGGTCTGGAGGGAACTATGGCTACACCTTC.

The chain combines TRBV7-3 with TRBJ1-2, with 8 bases aligning to TRBD1. Germline values: CDR1 SGHTA, CDR2 FQGTGA. The CDR3 runs to 15 residues. J gave up 4 bases and V 5 bases, and 9 bases lay outside the gene matches. The CDR3 bases are TGTGCCAGCAGCCCCGGGACAGGCCTCAGCTATGGCTACACCTTC. This gives the protein CASSPGTGLSYGYTF. Combining the CDR3 with reference TRBV7-3 and TRBJ1-2 gives the whole variable domain GAGVSQTPSNKVTEKGKYVELRCDPISGHTALYWYRQSLGQGPEFLIYFQGTGAADDSGLPNDRFFAVRPEGSVSTLKIQRTERGDSAVYLCASSPGTGLSYGYTFGSGTRLTVV.

A few counts support this clone. V and J are TRBV7-9 and TRBJ1-2; the match to TRBD1 covers 10 bases. The J segment lost 4 bases and the V segment lost 2 bases, leaving 7 bases of the junction unmatched. Germline V CDR1 and CDR2: SEHNR, FQNEAQ (reference sequence). The CDR3 sequence is 16 residues long. This CDR3 reads CASSLLAGTGVYGYTF. The CDR3 DNA reads TGTGCCAGCAGCTTATTGGCCGGGACAGGGGTCTATGGCTACACCTTC.

The rearrangement joins TRBV5-4 to TRBJ1-2, with D possibly being TRBD1 (5 bases). The CDR3 spans 16 residues. Per germline, CDR1 SGHNT and CDR2 YYREEE (reference sequence). The ends were cut back, 4 bases at V and 3 bases at J, with 19 bases in the middle. CDR3 coding DNA: TGTGCCAGCAGCCTGGGGTCCGGCAGGGATCACTATGGCTACACCTTC. Its protein is CASSLGSGRDHYGYTF.

The V call is TRBV7-9, the J call TRBJ2-7, with D possibly matching TRBD1 (5 bases). The CDR3 has 13 residues. The V gene lost 10 bases and the J gene lost 0 bases, with 13 bases spanning the gap. Germline-derived CDR1 and CDR2 are SEHNR and FQNEAQ (reference sequence). CDR3 bases: TGTGCCACCGAAAAGGACACCTCCTACGAGCAGTACGTC. It codes for CATEKDTSYEQYV.

The chain joins TRBV5-1 to TRBJ1-5; a weak D match, TRBD1 (6 bases). Germline-derived CDR1 and CDR2 are SGHRS and YFSETQ. Trimming stripped 0 bases from V and 6 bases from J, with 13 bases between. This CDR3 contains 15 residues. The CDR3 DNA reads as TGCGCCAGCAGCTTGGAGGGGGACGTCAGTCAGCCCCAGCATTTT. Amino acid sequence: CASSLEGDVSQPQHF.

The chain employs TRBV9 and TRBJ1-1, with 7 bases aligning to TRBD1. Germline V lookup: CDR1 SGDLS, CDR2 YYNGEE. This CDR3 region has 14 residues. Losses at the gene ends were 3 bases for V and 6 bases for J; bases not matched to a gene: 8. Written as DNA, the CDR3 is TGTGCCAGCAGCGCGATTTCCGGGACAGCTGAAGCTTTCTTT. Its translation: CASSAISGTAEAFF.

This chain joins TRBV6-4 and TRBJ1-1; TRBD1 matches at 7 bases. The CDR3 is made up of 13 amino acids. V lost 5 bases to trimming and J lost 4 bases; unmatched junction nucleotides: 4. Germline CDR1 MRHNA, CDR2 SNTAGT. CDR3 nucleotides: TGTGCCAGCAGTTACCAGGGGGGCACTGAAGCTTTCTTT. Protein: CASSYQGGTEAFF.

This clone is labeled as medium-sized. CDR3 residues: CASRGDPGHSSGANVLTF. The CDR3 DNA reads as TGTGCCAGTAGGGGAGACCCGGGACACAGCTCTGGGGCCAACGTCCTGACTTTC. This sequence joins TRBV19 and TRBJ2-6, with D tentatively TRBD1 (6 bases). This CDR3 has 18 amino acids. Trimming left V 6 bases short and J 0 bases short, with 18 bases between. Germline CDR1 LNHDA, CDR2 SQIVND (reference sequence).

The J gene is TRBJ1-4, the V gene TRBV14; D uncertain. The CDR3 length is 13 residues. The V and J ends lost 4 bases and 8 bases respectively, with 11 bases between them. Germline CDR1 and CDR2: SGHDN and FVKESK. The CDR3 protein is CASSRGSREKLFF. CDR3 nucleotides: TGTGCCAGCAGCCGAGGGTCCAGGGAAAAACTGTTTTTT. Combining the CDR3 with reference TRBV14 and TRBJ1-4 gives the whole variable domain EAGVTQFPSHSVIEKGQTVTLRCDPISGHDNLYWYRRVMGKEIKFLLHFVKESKQDESGMPNNRFLAERTGGTYSTLKVQPAELEDSGVYFCASSRGSREKLFFGSGTQLSVL.

The chain employs TRBV5-8 and TRBJ1-1; tentative D call: TRBD1 (6 bases). CDR1 and CDR2 from the germline V gene are SGHTS and YDEGEE. The CDR3 loop spans 15 amino acids. The V end lost 4 bases, the J end lost 0 bases, and 13 bases lay between the germline ends. The CDR3 bases are TGTGCCAGCAGCCCAGATCGGACAGTGAACACTGAAGCTTTCTTT. It encodes CASSPDRTVNTEAFF.

The chain uses TRBV27 and TRBJ1-2, with 8 bases lining up with TRBD1. With V trimmed by 6 bases and J by 0 bases, 15 bases remained unmatched. CDR1 MNHEY and CDR2 SMNVEV come from the germline V gene (reference sequence). This CDR3 is built from 18 residues. CDR3 residues: CASRFRVGQGHSNYGYTF. CDR3 DNA: TGTGCCAGCAGATTCAGGGTAGGACAGGGACACTCTAACTATGGCTACACCTTC.

The V gene is TRBV6-6, the J gene TRBJ2-7; 7 nucleotides match TRBD1. Germline V gives CDR1 MNHNY, CDR2 SVGAGI (reference sequence). This CDR3 is built from 15 residues. The ends lost 6 bases at V and 0 bases at J; junction bases unmatched: 8. The CDR3 loop is CASRKTGPSSYEQYV. CDR3 DNA sequence: TGTGCCAGCAGGAAGACAGGGCCTAGCTCCTACGAGCAGTACGTC.

This clone was picked up many times. V is TRBV4-1 and J is TRBJ1-2; 9 positions match TRBD1. The V and J ends lost 1 base and 3 bases, in that order; junction bases with no gene match: 6. The CDR3 is 16 residues long. CDR1 MGHRA and CDR2 YSYEKL come from the germline V gene. CDR3 coding DNA: TGCGCCAGCAGCCAAGGGGAGGGACAGGGCCACTATGGCTACACCTTC. This encodes CASSQGEGQGHYGYTF.

V is TRBV6-5 and J is TRBJ1-2, with D uncertain. The CDR3 runs to 12 residues. With 2 bases removed from V and 2 bases from J, the gap between germline ends came to 3 bases. The V gene's germline CDR1 is MNHEY and CDR2 SVGAGI. This CDR3 reads CASSYQNYGYTF. Written as DNA, the CDR3 is TGTGCCAGCAGTTACCAGAACTATGGCTACACCTTC.

The chain couples TRBV19 to TRBJ1-3, with unresolved D. V dropped 9 bases and J dropped 4 bases, with 16 bases sitting between them. Germline loops: CDR1 LNHDA, CDR2 SQIVND (reference sequence). The CDR3 contains 14 residues. CDR3 bases: TGTGCCAGCGGTCTTCGGGATGGAGGAAACACCATATATTTT. Translation gives CASGLRDGGNTIYF. Full variable domain (rest looked up from reference TRBV19 and TRBJ1-3): DGGITQSPKYLFRKEGQNVTLSCEQNLNHDAMYWYRQDPGQGLRLIYYSQIVNDFQKGDIAEGYSVSREKKESFPLTVTSAQKNPTAFYLCASGLRDGGNTIYFGEGSWLTVV.

The rearrangement joins TRBV18 to TRBJ2-1, with 8 nucleotides matching TRBD1. V was clipped by 2 bases and J by 15 bases; unmatched bases: 9. This CDR3 is built from 13 residues. CDR1 and CDR2 from the germline V gene are KGHSH and LQKENI. The DNA for the CDR3 is TGTGCCAGCTCACCAACCGGACAGGGAGGTTGGTTCTTC. Amino acid sequence: CASSPTGQGGWFF.

The V call is TRBV27, the J call TRBJ1-6; 10 bases fit TRBD1. V lost 5 bases and J lost 7; bases outside the gene matches: 2. Looked up from germline, CDR1 is MNHEY and CDR2 is SMNVEV (reference sequence). The CDR3 contains 14 residues. The CDR3 nucleotides read TGTGCCAGCAGTATGGGACAGGGGAATTCACCCCTCCACTTT. It is translated as CASSMGQGNSPLHF.

V and J are TRBV28 and TRBJ2-5; no clear D gene. From germline, CDR1 is MDHEN and CDR2 SYDVKM. V gave up 10 bases and J gave up 0 bases, with 3 bases separating them. The CDR3 runs 10 residues. CDR3 region: CATNQETQYF. The CDR3 DNA follows: TGTGCCACAAACCAAGAGACCCAGTACTTC. The full variable domain, rest sourced from reference TRBV28 and TRBJ2-5, is DVKVTQSSRYLVKRTGEKVFLECVQDMDHENMFWYRQDPGLGLRLIYFSYDVKMKEKGDIPEGYSVSREKKERFSLILESASTNQTSMYLCATNQETQYFGPGTRLLVL.